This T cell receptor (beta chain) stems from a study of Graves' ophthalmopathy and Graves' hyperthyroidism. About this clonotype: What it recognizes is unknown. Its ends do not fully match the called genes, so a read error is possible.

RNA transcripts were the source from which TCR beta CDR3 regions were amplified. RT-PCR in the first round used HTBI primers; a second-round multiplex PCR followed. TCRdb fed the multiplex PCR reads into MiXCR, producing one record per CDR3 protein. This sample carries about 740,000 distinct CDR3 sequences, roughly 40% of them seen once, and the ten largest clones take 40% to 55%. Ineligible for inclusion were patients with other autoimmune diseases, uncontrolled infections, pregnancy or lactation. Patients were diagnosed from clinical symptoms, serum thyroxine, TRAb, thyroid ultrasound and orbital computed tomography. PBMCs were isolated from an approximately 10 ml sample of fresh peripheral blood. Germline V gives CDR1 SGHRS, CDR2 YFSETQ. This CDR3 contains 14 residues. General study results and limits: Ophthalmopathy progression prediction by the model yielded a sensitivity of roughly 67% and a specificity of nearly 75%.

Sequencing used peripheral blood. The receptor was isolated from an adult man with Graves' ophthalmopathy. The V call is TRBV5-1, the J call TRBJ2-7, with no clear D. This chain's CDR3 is CASTLNPISYEQYF. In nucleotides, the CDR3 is TGCGCCAGCACCTTGAACCCCATATCCTACGAGCAGTACTTC.